These 13 T cell receptor beta chains originate from one sample sequenced in a study of CD8 T cell repertoires and HIV-1 epitope variants. These receptors have no identified antigens. Produced via immunoSEQ multiplex PCR; TCRdb's table is partial and in-frame only. Among approximately 7,400 clones listed, around 62% were seen once. Sequencing was performed on cultured CD8+ T cells derived from PBMCs. These receptors all stem from a male donor with HIV.

This clone came up a few times. The chain has TRBV5-8 and TRBJ1-2; D is ambiguous. The CDR3 is 18 amino acids. Germline V lookup: CDR1 SGHTS, CDR2 YDEGEE. With 1 base removed from V and 3 bases from J, the gap between germline ends came to 22 bases. CDR3 residues: CASSLWSEYRMVDYGYTF. The CDR3 bases are TGTGCCAGCAGCTTGTGGTCAGAGTATCGTATGGTAGACTATGGCTACACCTTC.

The DNA for the CDR3 is TGTGCCAGCAGCTTACGAGCGGGCGAGCAGTACTTC. Protein sequence: CASSLRAGEQYF. The gene calls are TRBV7-2 and TRBJ2-7; weak D call: TRBD2 (6 bases). The CDR3 has 12 residues. Per germline, CDR1 SGHTA and CDR2 FQGNSA. V was shortened by 2 bases and J by 6 bases, with 8 bases between the two germline ends.

This chain connects TRBV18 to TRBJ2-5, with D maybe TRBD1 (5 bases). V shed 2 bases and J shed 4 bases, with 14 bases lying between them. This CDR3 has 15 amino acids. Germline lookup yields CDR1 KGHSH and CDR2 LQKENI. As DNA, the CDR3 is TGTGCCAGCTCACCAGAAGGGGTGGTGGCAGAGACCCAGTACTTC. Translation gives CASSPEGVVAETQYF.

V and J are TRBV28 and TRBJ1-5, with 7 bases that match TRBD1. Germline V lookup: CDR1 MDHEN, CDR2 SYDVKM. The V segment lost 5 bases and the J segment 7 bases; nucleotides outside the gene matches: 8. The CDR3 runs to 14 residues. The CDR3 sequence: CASSLPGGHQPQHF. CDR3 DNA: TGTGCCAGCAGTCTACCAGGGGGTCACCAGCCCCAGCATTTT.

This chain uses TRBV7-3 with TRBJ1-1; a possible D gene is TRBD1 (5 bases). CDR3 length: 13 amino acids. Germline V lookup: CDR1 SGHTA, CDR2 FQGTGA. With 4 bases removed from V and 5 bases from J, the gap between germline ends came to 11 bases. The CDR3 region has the DNA TGTGCCAGCAGCTGGGACCCAGGGACTGAAGCTTTCTTT. This sequence encodes CASSWDPGTEAFF.

The chain has TRBV19 and TRBJ1-5; D remains ambiguous. CDR1 and CDR2 (germline): LNHDA, SQIVND (reference sequence). V gave up 5 bases and J gave up 2 bases, with 13 bases separating them. This CDR3 has 15 amino acids. The DNA of the CDR3 is TGTGCCAGTAGTGTCGGGGAATGGGGCAATCAGCCCCAGCATTTT. This translates into CASSVGEWGNQPQHF.

This chain joins TRBV10-3 and TRBJ2-3; either TRBD1 or TRBD2 may supply D (6 bases each). Germline loops: CDR1 ENHRY, CDR2 SYGVKD. This CDR3 region has 13 residues. Trimming shortened V by 8 bases and J by 5 bases, and 14 bases separated the two germline ends. The CDR3 bases are TGTGCCATCGGCTCGGGGGCCATAGATACGCAGTATTTT. The encoded protein is CAIGSGAIDTQYF.

This clone was observed a few times. The chain recombines TRBV7-8 with TRBJ2-2; 9 nucleotides agree with TRBD1. Unmatched junction bases numbered 3, after V lost 3 bases and J lost 4 bases. There are 15 residues in the CDR3. CDR1 and CDR2 from the germline V gene are SGHVS and FQNEAQ. The chain's CDR3 is CASSLGTGLTGELFF. The CDR3 nucleotides are TGTGCCAGCAGCTTGGGGACAGGGCTCACCGGGGAGCTGTTTTTT.

The chain links TRBV30 to TRBJ2-6; weak D call: TRBD1 (6 bases). CDR3 length: 14 residues. V was clipped by 6 bases and J by 0 bases, with 9 bases between them. Germline V gene lookup returns CDR1 GTSNPN and CDR2 SVGIG (reference sequence). The CDR3 nucleotides read TGTGCCTGTGACAGGTTCTCTGGGGCCAACGTCCTGACTTTC. As protein: CACDRFSGANVLTF.

Judged by abundance, this clone is large. V usage is TRBV10-3 and J usage is TRBJ2-7; possible D gene TRBD2, 6 bases. Germline V CDR1 and CDR2: ENHRY, SYGVKD. The CDR3 extends over 13 amino acids. The germline V and J ends were trimmed by 10 bases and 4 bases, with 17 bases remaining between them. CDR3 DNA: TGTGCCACCCTAGGGGACTCTACTTACGAGCAGTACTTC. It encodes CATLGDSTYEQYF.

The genes are TRBV6-5 and TRBJ2-5; 7 bases match TRBD1. The V and J ends lost 0 bases and 5 bases, in that order; junction bases with no gene match: 9. Germline CDR1 and CDR2: MNHEY and SVGAGI. The CDR3 is made up of 16 amino acids. The CDR3 sequence is CASSYSAGGWGETQYF. CDR3 DNA: TGTGCCAGCAGTTACTCGGCAGGGGGTTGGGGGGAGACCCAGTACTTC.

The chain combines TRBV9 with TRBJ1-5, with 9 nucleotides matching TRBD1. Per the germline V gene, CDR1 is SGDLS and CDR2 is YYNGEE. The CDR3 is made up of 16 amino acids. V was pared by 0 bases and J by 6 bases, with 7 bases of the junction left unmatched. The CDR3 coding sequence is TGTGCCAGCAGCGTAGATTCGACAGGGGGAGGTCAGCCCCAGCATTTT. Translated, it gives CASSVDSTGGGQPQHF.

In its sample, this clone was seen once. The chain employs TRBV5-1 and TRBJ2-3; D ambiguous. Trimming took off 3 bases at V and 5 bases at J, with 10 bases between the two ends. Germline lookup yields CDR1 SGHRS and CDR2 YFSETQ. This CDR3 is built from 13 residues. The CDR3 coding sequence is TGCGCCAGCAGCTCCCCTGTGGGAGATACGCAGTATTTT. Its translation: CASSSPVGDTQYF.